This T cell receptor (beta chain) stems from a study of T cell repertoires in cytomegalovirus infection. A single record per CDR3 protein comes from TCRdb applying MiXCR to the reads. The table shows around 130,000 distinct CDR3 sequences, with about 24% occurring only once. V was trimmed by 3 bases and J by 2 bases, leaving 6 bases between them. Germline V lookup: CDR1 SGHAT, CDR2 FQDESV (reference sequence). This CDR3 spans 13 amino acids. About this clonotype: The antigen is undetermined.

V and J are TRBV11-1 and TRBJ2-3; unclear D gene. This clonotype was sampled from a human donor in good health (CMV status not recorded). Some clones in this sample may be carry-over from other donors' samples. Sequenced: PBMCs, sequenced either directly or after in vitro stimulation (not recorded which). The CDR3 is CASSLTTTDTQYF. The CDR3 DNA reads as TGTGCCAGCAGCTTGACAACCACAGATACGCAGTATTTT.